This TCR beta chain was captured in a study of blood T cell repertoires in COVID-19. Study-level information: Material from acute and convalescent COVID-19 was sourced from the United States, Italy and Spain.

Sequencing used immunoSEQ multiplex PCR; TCRdb keeps in-frame clones, though not all of them. The sample contains more than 85,000 clones, roughly 90% of which appear only once. The CDR3 is 14 amino acids. The germline V gene has CDR1 LNHNV and CDR2 YYDKDF (reference sequence). Deletions cut 0 bases from V and 4 bases from J, with 9 bases between. V is TRBV15 and J is TRBJ1-2, with no clear D. The receptor was isolated from a man between 60 and 75 years old with acute or convalescent COVID-19. Sequenced input: peripheral blood. CDR3 loop: CATSRDRASYGYTF. The CDR3 region has the DNA TGTGCCACCAGCAGAGATCGAGCCTCCTATGGCTACACCTTC.